The next 26 T cell receptor beta chains were all read from a single sample in a study of blood T cell repertoires in COVID-19. The table came from immunoSEQ multiplex PCR; TCRdb's copy has only in-frame clones and leaves some out. The sample lists 70,000 to 100,000 clones; approximately 86% were seen once. Material: peripheral blood. The receptors shown here come from a man older than 75 with active or convalescent COVID-19.

This chain links TRBV28 with TRBJ1-6; TRBD1 aligns across 9 bases. The CDR3 covers 15 residues. The J segment lost 7 bases and the V segment lost 6 bases, leaving 7 bases of the junction unmatched. In germline, CDR1 is MDHEN, CDR2 SYDVKM. CDR3 coding DNA: TGTGCCAGCAGCACGAACAGGGGGCAAAATTCACCCCTCCACTTT. Encoded protein: CASSTNRGQNSPLHF.

This chain connects TRBV6-1 to TRBJ2-5; D uncertain. V lost 2 bases to trimming and J lost 2 bases, with 3 bases between them. This CDR3 is built from 12 residues. The V gene's germline CDR1 is MNHNS and CDR2 SASEGT. The CDR3 loop reads CASSEQQETQYF. The CDR3 nucleotides are TGTGCCAGCAGTGAACAGCAAGAGACCCAGTACTTC.

The gene calls are TRBV5-1 and TRBJ1-1; TRBD1 might be the D (6 bases). The germline V and J ends were trimmed by 5 bases and 0 bases, with 11 bases remaining between them. Germline V gene sequence: CDR1 SGHRS, CDR2 YFSETQ. This CDR3 is 14 amino acids long. CDR3 protein: CASRPGTLNTEAFF. The CDR3 DNA reads as TGCGCCAGCAGACCCGGGACATTGAACACTGAAGCTTTCTTT.

The chain joins TRBV12-3 or TRBV12-4 to TRBJ2-3; D remains ambiguous. CDR3 length equals 13 residues. Trimming took 2 bases from V and 1 from J, leaving 4 bases between them. CDR3 residues: CASSLPGTDTQYF. The CDR3 nucleotides read TGTGCCAGCAGTTTACCCGGCACAGATACGCAGTATTTT.

The V call is TRBV7-8, the J call TRBJ2-1, with TRBD1 identical over 7 bases. Germline V gives CDR1 SGHVS, CDR2 FQNEAQ. The CDR3 covers 15 residues. Trimming took 3 bases from V and 7 from J; bases not matched to a gene: 9. The CDR3 reads CASSFDRVLGNEQFF. The CDR3 DNA reads TGTGCCAGCAGCTTCGACAGGGTTTTGGGAAATGAGCAGTTCTTC.

This clone was observed a single time. The V gene is TRBV7-2, the J gene TRBJ2-1, with 8 bases identical to TRBD2. Germline V lookup: CDR1 SGHTA, CDR2 FQGNSA. The CDR3 is 14 residues long. The J segment lost 8 bases and the V segment lost 5 bases, leaving 8 bases of the junction unmatched. CDR3 in amino acids: CASSIGTSLYEQFF. The CDR3 nucleotides read TGTGCCAGCAGCATCGGGACTAGTTTGTATGAGCAGTTCTTC.

The V gene is TRBV18, the J gene TRBJ2-3; possibly TRBD1 for D (5 bases). The V end was cut by 5 bases, the J end by 6 bases, with 15 bases between. The germline gives CDR1 KGHSH, CDR2 LQKENI. The CDR3 is made up of 14 amino acids. The CDR3 bases are TGTGCCAGCTCAGCCCAGGGATTGGCGGATACGCAGTATTTT. Translated: CASSAQGLADTQYF. Full variable domain (remainder filled in from reference TRBV18 and TRBJ2-3): NAGVMQNPRHLVRRRGQEARLRCSPMKGHSHVYWYRQLPEEGLKFMVYLQKENIIDESGMPKERFSAEFPKEGPSILRIQQVVRGDSAAYFCASSAQGLADTQYFGPGTRLTVL.

The rearrangement links TRBV15 to TRBJ1-2; the D gene is possibly TRBD1 (5 bases). Trimming took 2 bases from V and 13 from J, leaving 14 bases between them. Germline V gene lookup returns CDR1 LNHNV and CDR2 YYDKDF (reference sequence). This CDR3 has 12 amino acids. The CDR3 coding sequence is TGTGCCACCAGCAGACAGGGCACTACTTTCACCTTC. Its protein product is CATSRQGTTFTF.

The chain employs TRBV7-9 and TRBJ2-2; a possible D gene is TRBD2 (5 bases). V dropped 5 bases and J dropped 7 bases, with 14 bases sitting between them. Germline CDR1 is SEHNR and CDR2 is FQNEAQ (reference sequence). The CDR3 consists of 14 residues. CDR3 sequence: CASSPKGARGELFF. The CDR3 region has the DNA TGTGCCAGCAGCCCCAAGGGAGCTCGCGGGGAGCTGTTTTTT.

CDR3 protein: CASSSTGRNPDTQYF. The CDR3 nucleotides read TGCGCCAGCAGCTCAACAGGCCGGAACCCAGATACGCAGTATTTT. The gene calls are TRBV5-1 and TRBJ2-3; D is perhaps TRBD1 (5 bases). Germline CDR1 SGHRS, CDR2 YFSETQ. Trimming took off 3 bases at V and 4 bases at J, with 15 bases between the two ends. The CDR3 sequence is 15 residues long. Full variable domain (rest looked up from reference TRBV5-1 and TRBJ2-3): KAGVTQTPRYLIKTRGQQVTLSCSPISGHRSVSWYQQTPGQGLQFLFEYFSETQRNKGNFPGRFSGRQFSNSRSEMNVSTLELGDSALYLCASSSTGRNPDTQYFGPGTRLTVL.

The chain employs TRBV6-2 or TRBV6-3 and TRBJ2-7, with 15 bases aligning to TRBD2. With V trimmed by 1 base and J by 2 bases, 0 bases remained unmatched. Germline V CDR1 and CDR2: MNHEY, SVGEGT. This CDR3 is 16 amino acids long. CDR3 DNA: TGTGCCAGCAGTTACTGGACTAGCGGGAGGGCCTACGAGCAGTACTTC. It codes for CASSYWTSGRAYEQYF.

The chain carries TRBV6-6 and TRBJ2-7; TRBD1 might be the D (5 bases). V gave up 5 bases and J gave up 3 bases, with 11 bases separating them. Per the germline V gene, CDR1 is MNHNY and CDR2 is SVGAGI (reference sequence). This CDR3 contains 13 residues. The CDR3 sequence: CASSMDILYEQYF. CDR3 nucleotides: TGTGCCAGCAGTATGGACATTCTCTACGAGCAGTACTTC.

The V and J genes are TRBV28 and TRBJ1-1; 7 bases map to TRBD1. Germline V lookup: CDR1 MDHEN, CDR2 SYDVKM. The CDR3 has 14 amino acids. V lost 5 bases, J lost 4 bases, and 7 bases stayed unmatched. CDR3 sequence (DNA): TGTGCCAGCAGTAGAGGGGGCCTGAGCACTGAAGCTTTCTTT. Protein sequence: CASSRGGLSTEAFF.

The chain has TRBV19 and TRBJ1-1; tentative D call: TRBD1 (5 bases). The CDR3 consists of 15 residues. From germline, CDR1 is LNHDA and CDR2 SQIVND (reference sequence). The ends were cut back, 1 base at V and 4 bases at J, with 13 bases in the middle. This chain's CDR3 is CASSIVAGLGTEAFF. The DNA of the CDR3 is TGTGCCAGTAGTATAGTAGCGGGGCTGGGCACTGAAGCTTTCTTT.

This clone is a singleton in its sample. This sequence joins TRBV3-1 (or the pseudogene TRBV3-2) and TRBJ2-1; D remains unclear. CDR3 length equals 14 residues. CDR1 and CDR2 (germline): LGHDT, YNNKEL (reference sequence). Trimming pared 0 bases from V and 7 bases from J, leaving 10 bases between. The chain's CDR3 is CASSQDYSRNEQFF. The CDR3, as DNA: TGTGCCAGCAGCCAAGATTATTCGAGGAATGAGCAGTTCTTC.

This clone came up once. The V call is TRBV19, the J call TRBJ1-5; perhaps TRBD1 as D (6 bases). The CDR3 runs to 17 residues. In germline, CDR1 is LNHDA, CDR2 SQIVND (reference sequence). Trimming removed 9 bases from V and 3 bases from J, with 24 bases in between. In DNA form, the CDR3 reads TGTGCCAGCACTCGGGCAGGGGAGAGGTCATCCAATCAGCCCCAGCATTTT. This translates into CASTRAGERSSNQPQHF.

The chain carries TRBV9 and TRBJ2-5; TRBD1 matches at 8 bases. CDR3 size: 16 residues. Germline V lookup: CDR1 SGDLS, CDR2 YYNGEE. V lost 3 bases, J lost 0 bases, and 7 bases stayed unmatched. CDR3 DNA sequence: TGTGCCAGCAGCGGGACAGGGTTAAACTACCAAGAGACCCAGTACTTC. It yields the protein CASSGTGLNYQETQYF.

The V and J genes are TRBV7-9 and TRBJ2-5, with TRBD1 identical over 8 bases. The germline gives CDR1 SEHNR, CDR2 FQNEAQ (reference sequence). With V trimmed by 2 bases and J by 5 bases, 7 bases remained unmatched. The CDR3 loop spans 15 amino acids. In DNA, the CDR3 is TGTGCCAGCAGCTTATCACAGGGGGTGAGGGAGACCCAGTACTTC. This codes for CASSLSQGVRETQYF.

This clone was observed a few times. This sample also contains other DNA sequences that code for the same CDR3. The rearrangement joins TRBV19 to TRBJ2-3; 10 nucleotides line up with TRBD1. The V gene's germline CDR1 is LNHDA and CDR2 SQIVND (reference sequence). The trim removed 9 bases at V and 3 bases at J, leaving 6 bases unmatched. The CDR3 runs 14 residues. The CDR3 DNA reads TGTGCCAGCAGGGACAGGGGAAGAACAGATACGCAGTATTTT. Encoded protein: CASRDRGRTDTQYF.

This clone occurred once. The chain has TRBV2 and TRBJ1-2, with 11 bases that match TRBD1. Germline assignment: CDR1 SNHLY and CDR2 FYNNEI. The trim removed 6 bases at V and 4 bases at J, leaving 10 bases unmatched. CDR3 length equals 16 residues. This CDR3 is CASRPGTGGLLYGYTF. The CDR3 nucleotides read TGTGCCAGCAGACCCGGGACAGGGGGTCTCCTCTATGGCTACACCTTC.

The chain uses TRBV2 and TRBJ2-1; 8 bases line up with TRBD2. The V segment lost 5 bases and the J segment 10 bases; nucleotides outside the gene matches: 7. Germline CDR1 is SNHLY and CDR2 is FYNNEI. This CDR3 has 13 amino acids. The CDR3 DNA follows: TGTGCCAGCAGTTCCAGCGGGGGAGGGGAGCAGTTCTTC. Encoded protein: CASSSSGGGEQFF.

This clone was seen only a few times. V is TRBV6-5 and J is TRBJ1-6, with 10 bases matching TRBD1. Germline V gene data show CDR1 as MNHEY and CDR2 as SVGAGI. The CDR3 consists of 15 residues. The V segment lost 6 bases and the J segment 10 bases; nucleotides outside the gene matches: 9. DNA for the CDR3: TGTGCCAGCAGCGTATCCGGGACAGGGGAATCACCCCTCCACTTT. It yields the protein CASSVSGTGESPLHF.

This rearrangement joins TRBV5-1 to TRBJ2-1; 16 positions match TRBD2. The ends lost 3 bases at V and 6 bases at J; junction bases unmatched: 3. CDR3 length equals 16 residues. Germline values: CDR1 SGHRS, CDR2 YFSETQ. The chain's CDR3 is CASSWGTSGRGNEQFF. The DNA for the CDR3 is TGCGCCAGCAGCTGGGGGACTAGCGGGAGGGGCAATGAGCAGTTCTTC.

The chain carries TRBV18 and TRBJ1-2, with 7 bases identical to TRBD1. Germline V gene sequence: CDR1 KGHSH, CDR2 LQKENI. J lost 4 bases, V lost 3 bases, and 11 bases had no gene match. There are 16 residues in the CDR3. As DNA, the CDR3 is TGTGCCAGCTCACCCTCACTCGACAGGGAATCCTATGGCTACACCTTC. It is translated as CASSPSLDRESYGYTF.

The chain uses TRBV7-3 and TRBJ1-1; D not resolved. CDR1 is SGHTA and CDR2 is FQGTGA in the germline V gene. V shed 2 bases and J shed 4 bases, with 14 bases lying between them. The CDR3 loop spans 15 amino acids. The CDR3 is CASSLSVGPTTEAFF. CDR3 nucleotides: TGTGCCAGCAGCTTATCTGTGGGCCCGACCACTGAAGCTTTCTTT.

The chain joins TRBV24-1 to TRBJ2-1; 9 nucleotides align to TRBD2. CDR3 length: 15 amino acids. The V segment lost 5 bases and the J segment 0 bases; nucleotides outside the gene matches: 1. Germline V gives CDR1 KGHDR, CDR2 SFDVKD. The CDR3 region is CATSGSGSSYNEQFF. The DNA for the CDR3 is TGTGCCACCAGTGGTAGCGGGAGCTCCTACAATGAGCAGTTCTTC.